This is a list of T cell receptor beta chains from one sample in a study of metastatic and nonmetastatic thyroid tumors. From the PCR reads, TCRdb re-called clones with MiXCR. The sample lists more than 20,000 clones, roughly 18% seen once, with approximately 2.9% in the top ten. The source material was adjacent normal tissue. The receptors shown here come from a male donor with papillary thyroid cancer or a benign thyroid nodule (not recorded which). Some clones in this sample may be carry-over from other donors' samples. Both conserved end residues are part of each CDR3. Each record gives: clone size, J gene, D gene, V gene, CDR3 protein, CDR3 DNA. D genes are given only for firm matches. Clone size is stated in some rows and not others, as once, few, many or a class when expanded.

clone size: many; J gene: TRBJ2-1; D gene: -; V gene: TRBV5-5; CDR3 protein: CASSPGHYNEQFF; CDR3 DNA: TGTGCCAGCAGCCCCGGGCACTACAATGAGCAGTTCTTC
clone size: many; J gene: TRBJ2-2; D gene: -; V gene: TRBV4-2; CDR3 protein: CASSPLGDANTGELFF; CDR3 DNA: TGTGCCAGCAGTCCCCTGGGGGACGCGAACACCGGGGAGCTGTTTTTT
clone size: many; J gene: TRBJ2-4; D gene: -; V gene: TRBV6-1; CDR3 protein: CASNPGSAKNIQYF; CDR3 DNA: TGTGCCAGCAATCCGGGATCCGCCAAAAACATTCAGTACTTC
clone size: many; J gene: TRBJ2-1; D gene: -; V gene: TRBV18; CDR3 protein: CASSPGGTGSNEQFF; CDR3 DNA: TGTGCCAGCTCACCAGGGGGAACCGGGAGCAATGAGCAGTTCTTC
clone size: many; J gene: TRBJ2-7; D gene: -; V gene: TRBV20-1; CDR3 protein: CSAKAGTYEQYF; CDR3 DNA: TGCAGTGCTAAGGCAGGAACCTACGAGCAGTACTTC
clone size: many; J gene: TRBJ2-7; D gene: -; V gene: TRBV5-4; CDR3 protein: CASSLGPEQYF; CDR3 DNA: TGTGCCAGCAGCCTGGGCCCCGAGCAGTACTTC
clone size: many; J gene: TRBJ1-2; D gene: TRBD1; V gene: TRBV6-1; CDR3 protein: CASSSRTGFSYGYTF; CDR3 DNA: TGTGCCAGCAGTTCCAGGACAGGGTTTAGCTATGGCTACACCTTC
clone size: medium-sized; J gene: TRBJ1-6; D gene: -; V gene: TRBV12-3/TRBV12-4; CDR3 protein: CASSISLGSPLHF; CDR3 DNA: TGTGCCAGCAGTATCTCTCTAGGATCACCCCTCCACTTT
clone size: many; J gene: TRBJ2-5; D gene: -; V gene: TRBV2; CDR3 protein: CASSGRREETQYF; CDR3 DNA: TGTGCCAGCAGTGGGAGGAGGGAAGAGACCCAGTACTTC
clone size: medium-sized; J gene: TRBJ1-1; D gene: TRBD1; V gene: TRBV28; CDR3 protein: CASTEDRVNTEAFF; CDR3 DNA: TGTGCCAGTACTGAGGACAGGGTTAACACTGAAGCTTTCTTT
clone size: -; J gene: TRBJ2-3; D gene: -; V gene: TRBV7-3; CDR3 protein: CASSLSGPTDTQYF; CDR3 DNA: TGTGCCAGCAGCTTATCAGGGCCCACGGATACGCAGTATTTT
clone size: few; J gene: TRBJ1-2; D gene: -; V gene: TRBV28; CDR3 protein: CASSVYGYTF; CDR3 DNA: TGTGCCAGCAGCGTCTATGGCTACACCTTC
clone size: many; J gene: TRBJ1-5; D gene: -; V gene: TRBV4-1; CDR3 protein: CASSQGARAQPQHF; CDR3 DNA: TGCGCCAGCAGCCAGGGGGCTCGGGCACAGCCCCAGCATTTT
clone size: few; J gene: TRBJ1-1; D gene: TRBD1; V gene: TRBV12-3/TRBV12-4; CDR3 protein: CASGKVGTGYLNTEAFF; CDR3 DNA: TGTGCCAGCGGTAAGGTAGGGACAGGCTATTTGAACACTGAAGCTTTCTTT
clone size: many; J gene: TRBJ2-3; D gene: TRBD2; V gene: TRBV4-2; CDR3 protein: CASRIAAGVEDTQYF; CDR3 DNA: TGTGCCAGCAGGATCGCAGCGGGAGTGGAAGATACGCAGTATTTT
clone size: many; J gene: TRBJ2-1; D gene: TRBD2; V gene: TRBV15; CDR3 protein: CATSTGTRTYNEQFF; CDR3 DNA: TGTGCCACCAGCACGGGGACTAGGACCTACAATGAGCAGTTCTTC
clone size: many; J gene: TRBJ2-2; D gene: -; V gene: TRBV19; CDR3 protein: CAASSPGLANTGELFF; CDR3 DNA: TGTGCCGCAAGCTCCCCGGGACTCGCGAACACCGGGGAGCTGTTTTTT
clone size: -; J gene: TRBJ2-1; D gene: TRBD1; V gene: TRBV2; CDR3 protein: CARSPGTAHNEQFF; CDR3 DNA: TGTGCCAGGAGTCCCGGGACAGCGCACAATGAGCAGTTCTTC
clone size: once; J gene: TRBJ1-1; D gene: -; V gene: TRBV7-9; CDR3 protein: CASSLLSAIEAFF; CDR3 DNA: TGTGCCAGCAGCTTACTGTCAGCGATTGAAGCTTTCTTT
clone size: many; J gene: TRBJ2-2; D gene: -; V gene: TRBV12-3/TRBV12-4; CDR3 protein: CASSFGGGPQEVFTGELFF; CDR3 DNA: TGTGCCAGCAGTTTTGGAGGGGGACCCCAGGAGGTTTTCACCGGGGAGCTGTTTTTT
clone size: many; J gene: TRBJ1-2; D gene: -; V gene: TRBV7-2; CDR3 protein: CASSLWGRGANYGYTF; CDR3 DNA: TGTGCCAGCAGCTTGTGGGGCAGGGGAGCTAACTATGGCTACACCTTC
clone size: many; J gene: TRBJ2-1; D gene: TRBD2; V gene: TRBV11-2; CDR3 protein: CASSLDPSSGFLYEQFF; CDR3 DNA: TGTGCCAGCAGCTTAGATCCCTCTAGCGGGTTCCTCTATGAGCAGTTCTTC
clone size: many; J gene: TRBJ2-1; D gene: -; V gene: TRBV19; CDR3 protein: CASNQGRGSNNEQFF; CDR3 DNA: TGTGCCAGTAACCAGGGGAGGGGTAGCAACAATGAGCAGTTCTTC
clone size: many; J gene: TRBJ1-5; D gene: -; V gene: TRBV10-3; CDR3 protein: CAISESQSSNQPQHF; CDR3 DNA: TGTGCCATCAGTGAGTCTCAGAGTAGCAATCAGCCCCAGCATTTT
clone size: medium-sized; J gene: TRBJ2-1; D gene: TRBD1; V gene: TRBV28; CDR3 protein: CASSLTQGTEQFF; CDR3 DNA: TGTGCCAGCAGTTTAACACAGGGGACTGAGCAGTTCTTC
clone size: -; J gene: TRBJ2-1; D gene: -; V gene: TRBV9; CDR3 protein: CASSVAGFRNNQQFF; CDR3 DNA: TGTGCCAGCAGCGTAGCGGGGTTCCGCAACAATCAGCAGTTCTTC
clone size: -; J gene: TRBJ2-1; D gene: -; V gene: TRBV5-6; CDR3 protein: CASSLELYNEQFF; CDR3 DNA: TGTGCCAGCAGCTTGGAGCTGTACAATGAGCAGTTCTTC